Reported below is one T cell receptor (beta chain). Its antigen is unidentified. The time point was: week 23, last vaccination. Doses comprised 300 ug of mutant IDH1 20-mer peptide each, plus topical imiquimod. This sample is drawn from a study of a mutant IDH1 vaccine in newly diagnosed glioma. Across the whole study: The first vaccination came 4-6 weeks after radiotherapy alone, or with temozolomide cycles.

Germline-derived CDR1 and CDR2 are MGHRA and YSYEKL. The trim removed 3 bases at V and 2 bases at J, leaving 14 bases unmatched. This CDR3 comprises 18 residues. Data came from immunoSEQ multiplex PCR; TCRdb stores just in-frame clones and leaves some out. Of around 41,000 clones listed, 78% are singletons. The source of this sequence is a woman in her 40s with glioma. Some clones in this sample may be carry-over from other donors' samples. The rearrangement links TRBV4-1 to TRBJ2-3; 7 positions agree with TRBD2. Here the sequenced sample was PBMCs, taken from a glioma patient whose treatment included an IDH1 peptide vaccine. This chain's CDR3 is CASSQRRGRGLNTDTQYF. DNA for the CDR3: TGCGCCAGCAGCCAGCGGCGGGGGAGGGGACTTAACACAGATACGCAGTATTTT.